The clone carrying this T cell receptor beta chain has at least ten counts. Its antigen is as yet unknown. As originally analysed: A classifier for distant metastasis in papillary thyroid cancer was constructed using CDR3 differences observed across clinicopathological groups. TCRdb re-analyzed the PCR reads through MiXCR. TCRdb, rather than the study authors, made the V and J calls. The sample has roughly 40,000 clones; 15% to 20% are singletons. The sample originates from a study of metastatic and nonmetastatic thyroid tumors. As for the study in general: The comparison covered peripheral blood and tumor or nodule tissue in malignant and benign thyroid patients.

The CDR3 extends over 16 amino acids. Germline V CDR1 and CDR2: MDHEN, SYDVKM. With 4 bases removed from V and 0 bases from J, the gap between germline ends came to 13 bases. Study conclusions and caveats: Benign nodules were reported to have significantly lower TCR beta diversity than malignant thyroid tumors, in blood and tumor.

Among the patients, none had received any treatment before thyroid surgery. Sequencing was carried out using tumor tissue. The receptor comes from a female donor with papillary thyroid cancer or a benign thyroid nodule (not recorded which). Some clones in this sample may be carry-over from other donors' samples. The chain employs TRBV28 and TRBJ1-5; D is unclear. The DNA for the CDR3 is TGTGCCAGCAGTTGGTGGGGAACACATAGCAATCAGCCCCAGCATTTT. Translating gives CASSWWGTHSNQPQHF.